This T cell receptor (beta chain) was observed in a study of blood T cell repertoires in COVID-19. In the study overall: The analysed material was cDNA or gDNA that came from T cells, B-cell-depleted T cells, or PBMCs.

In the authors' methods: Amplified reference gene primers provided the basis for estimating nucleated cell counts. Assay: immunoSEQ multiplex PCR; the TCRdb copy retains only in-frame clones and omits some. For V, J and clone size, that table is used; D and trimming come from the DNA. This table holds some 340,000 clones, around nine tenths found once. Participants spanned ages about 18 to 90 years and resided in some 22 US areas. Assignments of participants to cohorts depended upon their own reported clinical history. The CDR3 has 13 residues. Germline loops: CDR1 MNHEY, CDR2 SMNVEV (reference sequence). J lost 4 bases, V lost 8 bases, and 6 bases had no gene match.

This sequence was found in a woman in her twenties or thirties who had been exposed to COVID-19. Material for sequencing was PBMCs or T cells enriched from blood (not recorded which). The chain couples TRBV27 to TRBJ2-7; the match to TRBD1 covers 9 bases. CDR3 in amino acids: CASGNRGQYEQYF. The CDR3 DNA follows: TGTGCCAGCGGAAACAGGGGGCAGTACGAGCAGTACTTC.